One and the same sample provided the 28 T cell receptor beta chains below, sequenced in a study of cytotoxic CD8 clonotypes in ibrutinib-treated CLL. Generated by immunoSEQ multiplex PCR, the TCRdb table keeps only in-frame clones and is missing some. The repertoire holds 110,000 or so clones, with about 53% as singletons. This specimen was PBMCs, taken after 24 months of ibrutinib treatment. All receptors come from a human donor with chronic lymphocytic leukemia.

The V gene is TRBV12-5, the J gene TRBJ1-2; possible D gene TRBD1, 5 bases. There are 13 residues in the CDR3. Trimming removed 5 bases at V and 5 bases at J, with 12 bases between. Germline values: CDR1 LGHNT, CDR2 FRNRAP. The CDR3 nucleotides are TGTGCTAGTGGTCCGGCAGGGCGGTATGGCTACACCTTC. Translation gives CASGPAGRYGYTF. The variable domain in full, with the rest retrieved from reference TRBV12-5 and TRBJ1-2, is DARVTQTPRHKVTEMGQEVTMRCQPILGHNTVFWYRQTMMQGLELLAYFRNRAPLDDSGMPKDRFSAEMPDATLATLKIQPSEPRDSAVYFCASGPAGRYGYTFGSGTRLTVV.

The chain employs TRBV19 and TRBJ1-1; possible D gene TRBD1, 6 bases. Trimming removed 1 base at V and 1 base at J, with 10 bases between. CDR3 length: 15 residues. CDR1 is LNHDA and CDR2 is SQIVND in the germline V gene (reference sequence). The CDR3 loop is CASSIGRTANTEAFF. The CDR3 DNA follows: TGTGCCAGTAGTATAGGTCGGACAGCGAACACTGAAGCTTTCTTT.

V and J are TRBV5-8 and TRBJ2-7; D is ambiguous. V was pared by 2 bases and J by 2 bases, with 8 bases between. The CDR3 consists of 13 residues. Germline V lookup: CDR1 SGHTS, CDR2 YDEGEE. The CDR3 loop is CASSFSSAYEQYF. CDR3 DNA: TGTGCCAGCAGCTTTTCCTCGGCCTACGAGCAGTACTTC.

The V and J genes are TRBV11-3 and TRBJ2-1; 9 bases match TRBD1. The V gene's germline CDR1 is SGHNT and CDR2 YENEEA. CDR3 length: 16 amino acids. Trimming removed 4 bases from V and 6 bases from J; junction bases left unmatched: 10. In nucleotides, the CDR3 is TGTGCCAGCAGCTCCTCGAGGGACAGGGATACCAATGAGCAGTTCTTC. Translated: CASSSSRDRDTNEQFF.

The chain links TRBV2 to TRBJ1-2; D remains ambiguous. Germline V gene lookup returns CDR1 SNHLY and CDR2 FYNNEI. Deletions cut 4 bases from V and 6 bases from J, with 9 bases between. The CDR3 spans 12 residues. CDR3 protein: CASSGEDDGYTF. The DNA for the CDR3 is TGTGCCAGCAGTGGAGAGGACGATGGCTACACCTTC.

This clone was seen a handful of times. V usage is TRBV29-1 and J usage is TRBJ1-3, with TRBD1 as a possible D gene (5 bases). Germline lookup yields CDR1 SQVTM and CDR2 ANQGSEA. Trimming shortened V by 3 bases and J by 0 bases, and 6 bases separated the two germline ends. The CDR3 consists of 13 residues. The CDR3 nucleotides are TGCAGCGTTGACGACAGCTCTGGAAACACCATATATTTT. Its translation is CSVDDSSGNTIYF.

In this sample, this clone is medium-sized. This chain uses TRBV7-2 with TRBJ2-4; 12 nucleotides agree with TRBD2. The V gene's germline CDR1 is SGHTA and CDR2 FQGNSA. This CDR3 is built from 17 residues. With 3 bases clipped from V and 0 bases from J, the junction kept 3 bases outside the gene matches. In DNA form, the CDR3 reads TGTGCCAGCAGCTTCCGGACTAGCGGGGAAGCCAAAAACATTCAGTACTTC. Its translation is CASSFRTSGEAKNIQYF.

The rearrangement links TRBV2 to TRBJ2-7; the D gene is possibly TRBD2 (6 bases). Germline values: CDR1 SNHLY, CDR2 FYNNEI. CDR3 length: 14 amino acids. With 7 bases removed from V and 1 base from J, the gap between germline ends came to 14 bases. Here the CDR3 reads CASIPSRGSYEQYF. CDR3 bases: TGTGCCAGCATCCCTAGCCGGGGGTCCTACGAGCAGTACTTC. The full variable domain, rest sourced from reference TRBV2 and TRBJ2-7, is EPEVTQTPSHQVTQMGQEVILRCVPISNHLYFYWYRQILGQKVEFLVSFYNNEISEKSEIFDDQFSVERPDGSNFTLKIRSTKLEDSAMYFCASIPSRGSYEQYFGPGTRLTVT.

This clone was picked up a small number of times. The rearrangement uses TRBV19 and TRBJ1-1, with D perhaps matching TRBD1 (5 bases). The V end was cut by 10 bases, the J end by 0 bases, with 12 bases between. There are 13 residues in the CDR3. Germline V gene data show CDR1 as LNHDA and CDR2 as SQIVND (reference sequence). CDR3 DNA sequence: TGTGCCACACGCGAGGGGATGAACACTGAAGCTTTCTTT. Translation: CATREGMNTEAFF.

This clone was seen a few times. This chain connects TRBV27 to TRBJ1-1; 8 bases fit TRBD1. Germline lookup yields CDR1 MNHEY and CDR2 SMNVEV (reference sequence). The V and J ends lost 2 bases and 5 bases, in that order; junction bases with no gene match: 13. The CDR3 is 17 amino acids. CDR3 sequence reads: CASSLIGAGGPRTEAFF. The CDR3 coding sequence is TGTGCCAGCAGTTTAATAGGGGCAGGGGGCCCGAGGACTGAAGCTTTCTTT.

The rearrangement uses TRBV30 and TRBJ1-4; maybe TRBD1 (5 bases). Germline V gene data show CDR1 as GTSNPN and CDR2 as SVGIG (reference sequence). Trimming took off 7 bases at V and 4 bases at J, with 16 bases between the two ends. This CDR3 has 14 residues. For the CDR3, the DNA is TGTGCCTCCAACCCGGGGGGAGGTAATGAAAAACTGTTTTTT. Protein product: CASNPGGGNEKLFF.

The chain combines TRBV30 with TRBJ2-3; 9 nucleotides match TRBD2. CDR1 and CDR2 from the germline V gene are GTSNPN and SVGIG (reference sequence). The CDR3 runs to 12 residues. V lost 5 bases to trimming and J lost 4 bases; unmatched junction nucleotides: 1. CDR3 sequence (DNA): TGTGCCTGGGGCGGGGGGGCAGATACGCAGTATTTT. The encoded protein is CAWGGGADTQYF.

V and J are TRBV5-1 and TRBJ2-1, with 11 bases fitting TRBD2. The CDR3 sequence is 14 residues long. Germline V CDR1 and CDR2: SGHRS, YFSETQ. The ends lost 2 bases at V and 7 bases at J; junction bases unmatched: 2. Here the CDR3 DNA reads TGCGCCAGCAGCTTAACTAGCGGGGGTAATGAGCAGTTCTTC. Its protein product is CASSLTSGGNEQFF.

The chain has TRBV30 and TRBJ2-7; 8 bases line up with TRBD2. Germline V gene data show CDR1 as GTSNPN and CDR2 as SVGIG (reference sequence). The CDR3 runs 15 residues. Losses at the gene ends were 2 bases for V and 7 bases for J; bases not matched to a gene: 13. The CDR3 protein is CAWSPPGLGAREQYF. CDR3 coding DNA: TGTGCCTGGAGTCCGCCGGGACTAGGGGCGCGGGAGCAGTACTTC.

This clone was counted a few times. The genes are TRBV5-1 and TRBJ2-3, with 10 bases aligning to TRBD1. This CDR3 has 16 amino acids. In germline, CDR1 is SGHRS, CDR2 YFSETQ. The trim removed 0 bases at V and 1 base at J, leaving 2 bases unmatched. CDR3 coding DNA: TGCGCCAGCAGCTTGGAGGGGACAGGGGGCACAGATACGCAGTATTTT. Amino acids: CASSLEGTGGTDTQYF.

The chain has TRBV5-4 and TRBJ1-3; D is unclear. The CDR3 totals 16 residues. Trimming stripped 4 bases from V and 1 base from J, with 15 bases between. Germline CDR1 SGHNT, CDR2 YYREEE (reference sequence). The CDR3: CASSPAKTPSGNTIYF. In nucleotides, the CDR3 is TGTGCCAGCAGCCCCGCAAAGACCCCTTCTGGAAACACCATATATTTT.

This chain connects TRBV19 to TRBJ2-7; tentative D call: TRBD1 (6 bases). The germline gives CDR1 LNHDA, CDR2 SQIVND (reference sequence). Trimming left V 3 bases short and J 6 bases short, with 18 bases between. This CDR3 spans 15 amino acids. CDR3 region: CASSMDESGRGEQYF. In DNA form, the CDR3 reads TGTGCCAGTAGTATGGACGAATCGGGCAGGGGCGAGCAGTACTTC. Full variable domain (outside the CDR3, taken from reference TRBV19 and TRBJ2-7): DGGITQSPKYLFRKEGQNVTLSCEQNLNHDAMYWYRQDPGQGLRLIYYSQIVNDFQKGDIAEGYSVSREKKESFPLTVTSAQKNPTAFYLCASSMDESGRGEQYFGPGTRLTVT.

The genes are TRBV6-5 and TRBJ2-2, with no clear D. V lost 5 bases, J lost 13 bases, and 20 bases lay in between. CDR1 is MNHEY and CDR2 is SVGAGI in the germline V gene. This CDR3 contains 14 residues. CDR3 residues: CASSRGRPSQRLFF. The CDR3 DNA reads TGTGCCAGCAGTCGAGGACGGCCGTCACAACGGCTGTTTTTT.

The chain recombines TRBV19 with TRBJ1-1, with TRBD1 identical over 8 bases. CDR1 and CDR2 from the germline V gene are LNHDA and SQIVND (reference sequence). J was trimmed by 0 bases and V by 6 bases; bases with no gene match: 6. This CDR3 comprises 15 residues. The CDR3: CASSWTGLMNTEAFF. CDR3 DNA sequence: TGTGCCAGTAGCTGGACAGGGCTCATGAACACTGAAGCTTTCTTT.

The chain has TRBV6-5 and TRBJ1-6; TRBD1 matches at 7 bases. The CDR3 consists of 14 residues. Per germline, CDR1 MNHEY and CDR2 SVGAGI. The junction had 9 bases not matched to a gene; V was cut back by 6 bases and J by 10 bases. The CDR3 here is CASRETGKYSPLHF. The CDR3 DNA follows: TGTGCCAGCAGGGAGACAGGGAAATACTCACCCCTCCACTTT.

CDR3 loop: CASRSGTGNTEAFF. The CDR3 DNA follows: TGCGCCAGCAGGTCCGGGACGGGGAACACTGAAGCTTTCTTT. The genes are TRBV10-1 and TRBJ1-1, with a weak D call TRBD1 (5 bases). V was clipped by 6 bases and J by 1 base, with 12 bases between them. This CDR3 comprises 14 residues. Germline CDR1 is WNHNN and CDR2 is SYGVQD (reference sequence).

The chain uses TRBV7-2 and TRBJ2-3; 8 bases agree with TRBD2. This CDR3 has 16 residues. CDR1 is SGHTA and CDR2 is FQGNSA in the germline V gene. The V gene end was trimmed by 5 bases and the J gene end by 5 bases; junction bases not matched to a gene: 12. CDR3 loop: CASSARSGGGGDTQYF. CDR3 bases: TGTGCCAGCAGCGCCCGGAGCGGGGGCGGGGGAGATACGCAGTATTTT.

The chain has TRBV6-5 and TRBJ2-5; 8 bases agree with TRBD2. After removal of 0 bases from V and 1 base from J, the junction contained 4 bases not matched to a gene. There are 16 residues in the CDR3. Germline V gives CDR1 MNHEY, CDR2 SVGAGI. For the CDR3, the DNA is TGTGCCAGCAGTTACTCGACCGGGGGGGTCCAAGAGACCCAGTACTTC. Amino acids: CASSYSTGGVQETQYF.

This clone was detected once. The gene calls are TRBV4-1 and TRBJ1-2; no clear D gene. The CDR3 length is 13 residues. Trimming took 1 base from V and 6 from J, leaving 9 bases between them. CDR1 and CDR2 from the germline V gene are MGHRA and YSYEKL. Here the CDR3 reads CASSQVDWNGYTF. The DNA for the CDR3 is TGCGCCAGCAGCCAAGTTGATTGGAATGGCTACACCTTC.

This clone was detected only a few times. This chain connects TRBV11-1 to TRBJ1-2, with D unresolved. This CDR3 has 11 residues. With 4 bases removed from V and 8 bases from J, the gap between germline ends came to 8 bases. Per germline, CDR1 SGHAT and CDR2 FQDESV (reference sequence). CDR3 in amino acids: CASSSGYGYTF. CDR3 sequence (DNA): TGTGCCAGCAGCTCGGGGTACGGCTACACCTTC.

V and J are TRBV27 and TRBJ2-6; D is undetermined. The CDR3 is made up of 15 amino acids. The germline V gene encodes CDR1 MNHEY and CDR2 SMNVEV (reference sequence). Trimming stripped 3 bases from V and 4 bases from J, with 10 bases between. The CDR3 loop is CASSFVGSGANVLTF. The CDR3 bases are TGTGCCAGCAGTTTTGTAGGGTCCGGGGCCAACGTCCTGACTTTC.

Of note for this clone: This same CDR3 is encoded by further DNA sequences in the sample. The V and J genes are TRBV5-1 and TRBJ2-2; possible D gene TRBD2, 6 bases. The germline CDR1 and CDR2 sequences are SGHRS and YFSETQ. This CDR3 has 15 residues. The V and J ends lost 4 bases and 0 bases respectively, with 10 bases between them. CDR3 sequence (DNA): TGCGCCAGCAGCCCATGGGGGGCGAACACCGGGGAGCTGTTTTTT. Translated: CASSPWGANTGELFF. The variable domain in full, completed from reference TRBV5-1 and TRBJ2-2, reads KAGVTQTPRYLIKTRGQQVTLSCSPISGHRSVSWYQQTPGQGLQFLFEYFSETQRNKGNFPGRFSGRQFSNSRSEMNVSTLELGDSALYLCASSPWGANTGELFFGEGSRLTVL.

The chain combines TRBV7-3 with TRBJ1-1; D not resolved. CDR3 length: 13 amino acids. V was shortened by 3 bases and J by 1 base, with 6 bases between the two germline ends. Germline CDR1 reads SGHTA; CDR2 reads FQGTGA. DNA for the CDR3: TGTGCCAGCAGCTTTTCAGGGAACACTGAAGCTTTCTTT. It yields the protein CASSFSGNTEAFF.